This T cell receptor (beta chain) was found in a study of spatial heterogeneity in lung cancer. The time point is: sample taken at primary tumor resection. A single record per CDR3 protein comes from TCRdb applying MiXCR to the 5' RACE reads. The table lists about 5,700 distinct CDR3 sequences, 4.5% to 5.5% of them singletons. Within the sample, this clonotype is medium-sized. The CDR3 is 13 residues long. The ends were cut back, 11 bases at V and 0 bases at J, with 12 bases in the middle. The clonotype originates from a female donor with early-stage non-small cell lung cancer. The chain recombines TRBV12-3 or TRBV12-4 with TRBJ2-3; the D gene is possibly TRBD2 (5 bases). The source material was normal lung tissue next to the tumor, sampled at surgery. CDR3: CAQEAASTDTQYF. CDR3 DNA: TGTGCCCAGGAGGCAGCTAGCACAGATACGCAGTATTTT.